This TCR beta chain originates from a study of shared clonotypes between healthy human individuals. Sequencing used immunoSEQ multiplex PCR; TCRdb keeps in-frame clones, though not all of them. The sample gives about 1.1 million clones, 78% of which show up once; about 0.52% is in the top ten. CDR3 length: 15 amino acids. Germline assignment: CDR1 GTSNPN and CDR2 SVGIG (reference sequence). V lost 0 bases and J 5 bases, leaving 16 bases between the germline ends. This clonotype was sampled from a man aged 18 to 29 in good health. Some clones in this sample may be carry-over from other donors' samples. The sequenced sample was memory CD4+ T cells from PBMCs. Subset: CD45RA-negative fraction. The rearrangement uses TRBV30 and TRBJ1-2; D is possibly TRBD1 (5 bases). CDR3 sequence (DNA): TGTGCCTGGAGTGTGGGGGACGGAGGTGTATATGGCTACACCTTC. Amino acid sequence: CAWSVGDGGVYGYTF. The full variable domain, its missing parts supplied by reference TRBV30 and TRBJ1-2, is SQTIHQWPATLVQPVGSPLSLECTVEGTSNPNLYWYRQAAGRGLQLLFYSVGIGQISSEVPQNLSASRPQDRQFILSSKKLLLSDSGFYLCAWSVGDGGVYGYTFGSGTRLTVV.